These 15 T cell receptor beta chains were sequenced from one sample in a study of blood T cell repertoires in COVID-19. The data were produced by immunoSEQ multiplex PCR, yet TCRdb's version contains in-frame clones alone and is incomplete. Of just over 60,000 clones listed, about four fifths are singletons. The sample was peripheral blood. These receptors all come from a man in his thirties or forties with COVID-19, enrolled during active disease.

The chain couples TRBV30 to TRBJ2-2; 7 bases agree with TRBD2. V trimming: 0 bases; J trimming: 4 bases; junction bases outside the gene matches: 8. This CDR3 contains 16 residues. CDR1 and CDR2 (germline): GTSNPN, SVGIG (reference sequence). The CDR3 here is CAWSVSGAAGTGELFF. The CDR3, as DNA: TGTGCCTGGAGTGTGAGCGGGGCAGCGGGCACCGGGGAGCTGTTTTTT.

V is TRBV9 and J is TRBJ2-1; 10 bases fit TRBD2. CDR3 length equals 15 residues. CDR1 and CDR2 (germline): SGDLS, YYNGEE. The V segment lost 4 bases and the J segment 3 bases; nucleotides outside the gene matches: 4. The CDR3 DNA reads TGTGCCAGCAGCTCTAGCGGGGGCCTCTACAATGAGCAGTTCTTC. Translating gives CASSSSGGLYNEQFF.

The J gene is TRBJ2-2, the V gene TRBV19; the match to TRBD2 covers 15 bases. V was clipped by 5 bases and J by 3 bases; unmatched bases: 10. Germline CDR1 LNHDA, CDR2 SQIVND (reference sequence). The CDR3 has 19 amino acids. The DNA of the CDR3 is TGTGCCAGTAGTCTACCTCGGACTAGCGGGAGGGGCGACACCGGGGAGCTGTTTTTT. The encoded protein is CASSLPRTSGRGDTGELFF.

V and J are TRBV7-3 and TRBJ2-5; unclear D gene. Germline CDR1 and CDR2: SGHTA and FQGTGA. This CDR3 is built from 13 residues. Trimming removed 2 bases from V and 0 bases from J, with 4 bases in between. The CDR3 DNA reads TGTGCCAGCAGCTTAGAGTACCAAGAGACCCAGTACTTC. Amino acids: CASSLEYQETQYF.

The chain links TRBV28 to TRBJ2-2; 14 positions agree with TRBD2. The CDR3 contains 17 residues. Germline V CDR1 and CDR2: MDHEN, SYDVKM. With V trimmed by 1 base and J by 6 bases, 4 bases remained unmatched. CDR3 in DNA: TGTGCCAGCAGTTTATTTCCGACTAGCGGGAGGGCCGGGGAGCTGTTTTTT. Translated, it gives CASSLFPTSGRAGELFF.

This chain connects TRBV18 to TRBJ2-6; the D is unclear. The germline gives CDR1 KGHSH, CDR2 LQKENI. V lost 2 bases and J lost 0, with 8 bases in between. The CDR3 consists of 16 residues. In DNA form, the CDR3 reads TGTGCCAGCTCACCAACAGCTGTCTCTGGGGCCAACGTCCTGACTTTC. Translating it yields CASSPTAVSGANVLTF. The whole variable domain, filled in from reference TRBV18 and TRBJ2-6, reads NAGVMQNPRHLVRRRGQEARLRCSPMKGHSHVYWYRQLPEEGLKFMVYLQKENIIDESGMPKERFSAEFPKEGPSILRIQQVVRGDSAAYFCASSPTAVSGANVLTFGAGSRLTVL.

The rearrangement links TRBV30 to TRBJ1-1; D perhaps matches TRBD1 (5 bases). The germline V gene has CDR1 GTSNPN and CDR2 SVGIG (reference sequence). The V and J ends lost 0 bases and 3 bases respectively, with 17 bases between them. The CDR3 runs 16 residues. Here the CDR3 reads CAWSVSQVGGYTEAFF. The CDR3 nucleotides are TGTGCCTGGAGTGTCAGTCAGGTCGGGGGTTACACTGAAGCTTTCTTT.

The chain has TRBV3-1 (or the pseudogene TRBV3-2) and TRBJ2-7, with TRBD2 identical over 8 bases. Trimming cost V 7 bases and J 2 bases; bases outside gene matches: 13. Germline CDR1 reads LGHDT; CDR2 reads YNNKEL (reference sequence). This CDR3 spans 16 amino acids. The CDR3 loop reads CASTPSRRGGTYEQYF. The CDR3 nucleotides are TGTGCCAGCACCCCTAGTCGACGGGGGGGGACCTACGAGCAGTACTTC.

Only one count was recorded for this clone. Here the CDR3 DNA reads TGTGCCACCAGTGCCCGCGGGGGGGACTACTCTAACGAGCAGTACTTC. It yields the protein CATSARGGDYSNEQYF. The genes are TRBV24-1 and TRBJ2-7, with 9 nucleotides matching TRBD2. The CDR3 length is 16 residues. V shed 5 bases and J 5 bases; nucleotides not matched to a gene: 12. Germline V lookup: CDR1 KGHDR, CDR2 SFDVKD.

The rearrangement joins TRBV7-8 to TRBJ2-2; D call uncertain. Germline CDR1 reads SGHVS; CDR2 reads FQNEAQ. This CDR3 contains 15 residues. V was cut by 2 bases and J by 1 base, with 8 bases left in between. CDR3 DNA sequence: TGTGCCAGCAGCTTAACCCCGAGGAACACCGGGGAGCTGTTTTTT. This encodes CASSLTPRNTGELFF.

This sequence joins TRBV7-2 and TRBJ1-2, with a weak D call TRBD1 (6 bases). Germline values: CDR1 SGHTA, CDR2 FQGNSA. V lost 5 bases and J lost 4, with 11 bases in between. CDR3 length equals 13 residues. The CDR3, as DNA: TGTGCCAGCAGCCCACCACAGGGCTATGGCTACACCTTC. It specifies CASSPPQGYGYTF.

This clone was seen only once. The gene calls are TRBV6-2 or TRBV6-3 and TRBJ1-6; D is perhaps TRBD1 (6 bases). V lost 0 bases to trimming and J lost 10 bases, with 16 bases between them. The CDR3 length is 16 residues. Per the germline V gene, CDR1 is MNHEY and CDR2 is SVGEGT. The CDR3 loop is CASSYSRGGAESPLHF. The CDR3 region has the DNA TGTGCCAGCAGTTACTCGAGAGGGGGGGCAGAGTCACCCCTCCACTTT.

The chain recombines TRBV4-2 with TRBJ1-1, with no clear D. From germline, CDR1 is LGHNA and CDR2 YNFKEQ. This CDR3 contains 14 residues. V was cut by 0 bases and J by 10 bases, with 15 bases left in between. The CDR3 reads CASSQENRYGSAFF. The DNA of the CDR3 is TGTGCCAGCAGCCAAGAGAACAGATACGGCTCAGCTTTCTTT.

The rearrangement joins TRBV5-1 to TRBJ2-5, with 8 bases fitting TRBD2. Germline CDR1 and CDR2: SGHRS and YFSETQ. The J segment lost 5 bases and the V segment lost 0 bases, leaving 6 bases of the junction unmatched. This CDR3 has 15 residues. The CDR3 DNA follows: TGCGCCAGCAGCTTGGATGGGACTAGGGGGGAGACCCAGTACTTC. Its protein product is CASSLDGTRGETQYF.

The CDR3 region has the DNA TGTGCCAGCAGCTTGGACCGACTAGGGTTCTACGAGCAGTACTTC. Its protein product is CASSLDRLGFYEQYF. The rearrangement joins TRBV7-8 to TRBJ2-7, with D possibly matching TRBD2 (6 bases). V lost 3 bases and J lost 3, with 15 bases in between. The CDR3 length is 15 residues. CDR1 is SGHVS and CDR2 is FQNEAQ in the germline V gene.